The 30 T cell receptor beta chains below were found in one sample sequenced in a study of shared clonotypes between healthy human individuals. Naivety among CD8 cells was defined by CD45RO negativity and positive CCR7 selection, thereby excluding terminally differentiated effector memory CD45RA+ cells. This table comes from immunoSEQ multiplex PCR, and its TCRdb copy is limited to in-frame clones, with some not included. Of around 2,000,000 clones in the sample, roughly 94% were seen once. The sample taken for sequencing was naive CD8+ T cells sorted from blood. These receptors were collected from a man younger than 35 in good health.

This clone is a singleton in its sample. V usage is TRBV5-6 and J usage is TRBJ2-6; TRBD2 aligns across 8 bases. V shed 1 base, J shed 1 base, and the junction held 7 bases outside the gene matches. CDR1 is SGHDT, CDR2 YYEEEE, per germline. This CDR3 has 18 residues. The CDR3: CASSLLSGSPSGANVLTF. Written as DNA, the CDR3 is TGTGCCAGCAGCTTGTTGAGCGGGAGCCCTTCTGGGGCCAACGTCCTGACTTTC.

This rearrangement joins TRBV7-6 to TRBJ2-1; no firm D call. Trimming stripped 1 base from V and 5 bases from J, with 12 bases between. Looked up from germline, CDR1 is SGHVS and CDR2 is FNYEAQ. This CDR3 region has 15 residues. The CDR3 sequence is CASSLVADPNNEQFF. CDR3 coding DNA: TGTGCCAGCAGCTTAGTGGCGGACCCCAACAATGAGCAGTTCTTC.

V usage is TRBV2 and J usage is TRBJ1-2, with D tentatively TRBD1 (5 bases). From germline, CDR1 is SNHLY and CDR2 FYNNEI. The CDR3 extends over 12 amino acids. V was trimmed by 7 bases and J by 3 bases, leaving 9 bases between them. This CDR3 reads CASMGEDYGYTF. The DNA for the CDR3 is TGTGCCAGCATGGGGGAAGACTATGGCTACACCTTC.

This clone came up a few times. The chain is built from TRBV27 and TRBJ2-7, with TRBD2 matching 10 bases. Germline trimming cut 7 bases from V and 6 bases from J; bases unmatched to any gene: 12. Germline values: CDR1 MNHEY, CDR2 SMNVEV (reference sequence). The CDR3 is 15 residues long. CDR3: CASTLWASGSSEQYF. CDR3 nucleotide sequence: TGTGCCAGCACCCTTTGGGCTAGCGGGAGTTCCGAGCAGTACTTC.

Notes on this clone: The same CDR3 is also encoded by other DNA sequences in this sample. V and J are TRBV6-1 and TRBJ2-1; D ambiguous. In germline, CDR1 is MNHNS, CDR2 SASEGT. Trimming shortened V by 5 bases and J by 7 bases, and 9 bases separated the two germline ends. The CDR3 extends over 12 amino acids. The CDR3 spells CASSPVGNEQFF. Written as DNA, the CDR3 is TGTGCCAGCAGTCCCGTGGGGAATGAGCAGTTCTTC.

The rearrangement links TRBV4-3 to TRBJ1-1; D remains ambiguous. The CDR3 consists of 16 residues. Per germline, CDR1 LGHNA and CDR2 YSLEER. Trimming took off 1 base at V and 1 base at J, with 13 bases between the two ends. CDR3 DNA: TGCGCCAGCAGCCAAGCCAGGACCCTGACGAACACTGAAGCTTTCTTT. It translates to CASSQARTLTNTEAFF.

This chain links TRBV2 with TRBJ2-1; 7 bases match TRBD2. The CDR3 runs 16 residues. Germline V CDR1 and CDR2: SNHLY, FYNNEI. The ends lost 6 bases at V and 4 bases at J; junction bases unmatched: 12. The CDR3 coding sequence is TGTGCCAGCAGAGGGATGCCGGGGGGACCTTACAATGAGCAGTTCTTC. This codes for CASRGMPGGPYNEQFF.

The V and J genes are TRBV11-2 and TRBJ1-5; D ambiguous. The CDR3 totals 13 residues. Germline assignment: CDR1 SGHAT and CDR2 FQNNGV. Trimming removed 1 base at V and 6 bases at J, with 7 bases between. The CDR3 region is CASSLGWSQPQHF. CDR3 DNA sequence: TGTGCCAGCAGCTTAGGGTGGAGTCAGCCCCAGCATTTT.

V is TRBV7-8 and J is TRBJ2-7; TRBD1 aligns across 10 bases. CDR1 and CDR2 (germline): SGHVS, FQNEAQ. The CDR3 extends over 16 amino acids. V lost 6 bases to trimming and J lost 1 base; unmatched junction nucleotides: 9. CDR3 protein: CASRPSRDRGSYEQYF. CDR3 DNA: TGTGCCAGCAGACCGAGCCGGGACAGGGGATCCTACGAGCAGTACTTC.

The chain has TRBV10-3 and TRBJ2-7; 7 nucleotides agree with TRBD1. The CDR3 covers 13 residues. Germline trimming cut 10 bases from V and 0 bases from J; bases unmatched to any gene: 6. Germline V gives CDR1 ENHRY, CDR2 SYGVKD. The CDR3 sequence is CATRDRGSYEQYF. The CDR3 DNA is TGTGCCACCCGGGACAGAGGCTCCTACGAGCAGTACTTC.

The table lists this clone with a count of one. The rearrangement joins TRBV29-1 to TRBJ1-2; weak D call: TRBD1 (5 bases). Per the germline V gene, CDR1 is SQVTM and CDR2 is ANQGSEA. CDR3 size: 11 residues. V lost 6 bases and J lost 4, with 9 bases in between. The CDR3 here is CSVRVGYGYTF. CDR3 nucleotide sequence: TGCAGCGTCAGGGTTGGCTATGGCTACACCTTC.

This chain connects TRBV6-5 to TRBJ2-5; no firm D call. CDR1 is MNHEY and CDR2 is SVGAGI in the germline V gene. The germline V and J ends were trimmed by 10 bases and 4 bases, with 19 bases remaining between them. The CDR3 consists of 14 residues. For the CDR3, the DNA is TGTGCCACCATAGGACCGGGCTCTCGAGAGACCCAGTACTTC. It specifies CATIGPGSRETQYF.

Here the CDR3 reads CASSEGRTGDSYEQYF. The CDR3 coding sequence is TGCGCCAGCAGTGAGGGACGGACAGGGGACTCCTACGAGCAGTACTTC. V is TRBV10-2 and J is TRBJ2-7, with 9 positions matching TRBD1. Germline CDR1 is WSHSY and CDR2 is SAAADI. There are 16 residues in the CDR3. Trimming removed 2 bases from V and 0 bases from J; junction bases left unmatched: 5.

The rearrangement uses TRBV28 and TRBJ2-7, with D possibly TRBD1 on 5 matching bases. The CDR3 is 13 residues long. The germline V gene encodes CDR1 MDHEN and CDR2 SYDVKM. Trimming stripped 3 bases from V and 1 base from J, with 7 bases between. CDR3 protein: CASSFDSSYEQYF. In DNA, the CDR3 is TGTGCCAGCAGTTTCGACAGTTCCTACGAGCAGTACTTC.

The rearrangement joins TRBV28 to TRBJ2-7, with TRBD2 matching over 12 bases. The V segment lost 2 bases and the J segment 2 bases; nucleotides outside the gene matches: 4. The CDR3 is 16 residues long. Germline CDR1 is MDHEN and CDR2 is SYDVKM. The CDR3 region is CASSLRTSGKPYEQYF. The CDR3 nucleotides read TGTGCCAGCAGTTTAAGGACTAGCGGGAAACCCTACGAGCAGTACTTC.

The rearrangement uses TRBV4-1 and TRBJ1-1; D unresolved. The V gene's germline CDR1 is MGHRA and CDR2 YSYEKL. The CDR3 loop spans 14 amino acids. V lost 0 bases and J 7 bases, leaving 12 bases between the germline ends. The CDR3 nucleotides are TGCGCCAGCAGCCAAGATGTTGAGTGGGTTGAAGCTTTCTTT. It is translated as CASSQDVEWVEAFF.

As for this clone: Other nucleotide sequences from this sample produce the same CDR3. The chain combines TRBV2 with TRBJ2-5; no definite D call. The germline V gene has CDR1 SNHLY and CDR2 FYNNEI. The V and J ends lost 3 bases and 1 base respectively, with 9 bases between them. There are 14 residues in the CDR3. This chain's CDR3 is CASSEVGVQETQYF. For the CDR3, the DNA is TGTGCCAGCAGTGAGGTGGGTGTCCAAGAGACCCAGTACTTC.

The chain joins TRBV19 to TRBJ2-3, with a tentative D call TRBD2 (6 bases). The CDR3 has 16 amino acids. Germline CDR1 reads LNHDA; CDR2 reads SQIVND (reference sequence). V gave up 0 bases and J gave up 9 bases, with 19 bases separating them. The CDR3 region is CASSIDLSGMEGTQYF. The CDR3 bases are TGTGCCAGTAGTATAGATCTCTCTGGGATGGAGGGAACGCAGTATTTT.

This clone has just one count. At the DNA level, this CDR3 is encoded by other sequences in the same sample as well. The rearrangement links TRBV6-1 to TRBJ2-7; 7 bases are shared with TRBD1. The CDR3 extends over 14 amino acids. After removal of 1 base from V and 2 bases from J, the junction contained 2 bases not matched to a gene. Germline V gene data show CDR1 as MNHNS and CDR2 as SASEGT. This CDR3 is CASSEGDSAYEQYF. The CDR3, as DNA: TGTGCCAGCAGTGAAGGGGACAGCGCCTACGAGCAGTACTTC.

This clone occurred once. The V and J genes are TRBV4-3 and TRBJ2-7; no firm D call. V was shortened by 4 bases and J by 2 bases, with 18 bases between the two germline ends. CDR1 is LGHNA and CDR2 is YSLEER in the germline V gene. CDR3 length: 16 residues. This CDR3 is CASSPSPSNPPYEQYF. CDR3 nucleotide sequence: TGCGCCAGCAGCCCAAGCCCCTCCAATCCTCCCTACGAGCAGTACTTC.

This clone has only one observation. The V call is TRBV7-9, the J call TRBJ2-7; D remains unclear. In germline, CDR1 is SEHNR, CDR2 FQNEAQ (reference sequence). V lost 5 bases, J lost 3 bases, and 17 bases lay in between. The CDR3 sequence is 15 residues long. The CDR3 DNA reads TGTGCCAGCAGCCCTGCAGGTGCCCCTCACTACGAGCAGTACTTC. Translating it yields CASSPAGAPHYEQYF.

The DNA of the CDR3 is TGCAGTGCTAGACAGGTCACTGAAGCTTTCTTT. Amino acids: CSARQVTEAFF. The rearrangement uses TRBV20-1 and TRBJ1-1; unclear D gene. CDR1 and CDR2 (germline): DFQATT, SNEGSKA (reference sequence). With 2 bases removed from V and 4 bases from J, the gap between germline ends came to 5 bases. The CDR3 covers 11 residues.

This chain joins TRBV10-2 and TRBJ2-3; TRBD1 matches at 10 bases. CDR3 length: 12 residues. Germline V gene lookup returns CDR1 WSHSY and CDR2 SAAADI. The trim removed 8 bases at V and 5 bases at J, leaving 1 base unmatched. The CDR3 protein is CASGQGEDTQYF. CDR3 DNA sequence: TGCGCCAGCGGACAGGGGGAAGATACGCAGTATTTT.

Written as DNA, the CDR3 is TGTGCCAGCAGCCCTTGGTGGGGCAGGGACTACGAGCAGTACTTC. Residues: CASSPWWGRDYEQYF. The chain has TRBV7-2 and TRBJ2-7, with D tentatively TRBD1 (5 bases). This CDR3 spans 15 amino acids. With 5 bases removed from V and 3 bases from J, the gap between germline ends came to 17 bases. Germline V lookup: CDR1 SGHTA, CDR2 FQGNSA.

The chain links TRBV5-6 to TRBJ2-1, with a weak D call TRBD1 (7 bases). The CDR3 length is 15 residues. Per the germline V gene, CDR1 is SGHDT and CDR2 is YYEEEE. The V gene lost 4 bases and the J gene lost 3 bases, with 14 bases spanning the gap. The CDR3 region has the DNA TGTGCCAGCAGCCCCAGACAGGGAGGCTACAATGAGCAGTTCTTC. It encodes CASSPRQGGYNEQFF. Full variable domain (missing parts from reference TRBV5-6 and TRBJ2-1): DAGVTQSPTHLIKTRGQQVTLRCSPKSGHDTVSWYQQALGQGPQFIFQYYEEEERQRGNFPDRFSGHQFPNYSSELNVNALLLGDSALYLCASSPRQGGYNEQFFGPGTRLTVL.

The J gene is TRBJ1-5, the V gene TRBV19; no clear D. Trimming took 3 bases from V and 10 from J, leaving 10 bases between them. The CDR3 length is 12 residues. The germline V gene has CDR1 LNHDA and CDR2 SQIVND (reference sequence). DNA for the CDR3: TGTGCCAGTAGTATCGCCTTGAGACCCCAGCATTTT. Its protein product is CASSIALRPQHF.

The rearrangement links TRBV7-9 to TRBJ2-1; TRBD2 aligns across 7 bases. Germline-derived CDR1 and CDR2 are SEHNR and FQNEAQ (reference sequence). Unmatched junction bases numbered 6, after V lost 7 bases and J lost 3 bases. This CDR3 region has 14 residues. CDR3 nucleotide sequence: TGTGCCAGCATAGGCGGGAGTATCTACAATGAGCAGTTCTTC. This encodes CASIGGSIYNEQFF.

V gene TRBV7-9 combines with J gene TRBJ2-5, with a possible D match to TRBD1 (8 bases). In germline, CDR1 is SEHNR, CDR2 FQNEAQ (reference sequence). This CDR3 has 16 residues. The germline V and J ends were trimmed by 4 bases and 6 bases, with 21 bases remaining between them. This CDR3 reads CASSSLDREGEQTQYF. CDR3 bases: TGTGCCAGCAGCTCTTTGGACAGGGAGGGAGAACAGACCCAGTACTTC. Complete variable domain (other parts from reference TRBV7-9 and TRBJ2-5): DTGVSQNPRHKITKRGQNVTFRCDPISEHNRLYWYRQTLGQGPEFLTYFQNEAQLEKSRLLSDRFSAERPKGSFSTLEIQRTEQGDSAMYLCASSSLDREGEQTQYFGPGTRLLVL.

The genes are TRBV6-5 and TRBJ2-7, with a possible D match to TRBD2 (6 bases). Germline V lookup: CDR1 MNHEY, CDR2 SVGAGI. V was clipped by 2 bases and J by 6 bases, with 17 bases between them. The CDR3 covers 15 residues. The CDR3 is CASSYAGTLSFEQYF. The DNA for the CDR3 is TGTGCCAGCAGTTACGCGGGGACCCTCTCTTTCGAGCAGTACTTC.

The rearrangement uses TRBV6-5 and TRBJ1-1; D is unclear. Germline V gives CDR1 MNHEY, CDR2 SVGAGI. V was cut by 8 bases and J by 5 bases, with 18 bases left in between. This CDR3 has 14 amino acids. The CDR3 DNA reads TGTGCCAGCGTGAGAGGCGGGAGTCGGACTGAAGCTTTCTTT. Amino acid sequence: CASVRGGSRTEAFF.